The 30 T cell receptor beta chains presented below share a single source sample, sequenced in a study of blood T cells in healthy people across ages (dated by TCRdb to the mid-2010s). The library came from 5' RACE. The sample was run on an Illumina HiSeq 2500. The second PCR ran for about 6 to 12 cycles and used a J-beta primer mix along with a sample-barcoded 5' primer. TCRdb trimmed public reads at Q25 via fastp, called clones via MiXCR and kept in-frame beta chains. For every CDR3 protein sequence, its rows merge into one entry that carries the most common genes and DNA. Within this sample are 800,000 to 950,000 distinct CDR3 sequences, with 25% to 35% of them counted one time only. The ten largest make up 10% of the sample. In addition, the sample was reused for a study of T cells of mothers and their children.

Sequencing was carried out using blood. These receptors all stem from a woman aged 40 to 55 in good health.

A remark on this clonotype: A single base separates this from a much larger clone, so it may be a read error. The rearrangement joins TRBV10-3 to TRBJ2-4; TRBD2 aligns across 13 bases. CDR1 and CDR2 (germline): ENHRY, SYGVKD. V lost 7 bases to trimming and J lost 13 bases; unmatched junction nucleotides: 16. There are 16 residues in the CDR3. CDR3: CAITKRETSGGNEQYF. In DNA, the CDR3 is TGTGCCATCACCAAAAGGGAGACTAGCGGGGGGAATGAGCAGTACTTC.

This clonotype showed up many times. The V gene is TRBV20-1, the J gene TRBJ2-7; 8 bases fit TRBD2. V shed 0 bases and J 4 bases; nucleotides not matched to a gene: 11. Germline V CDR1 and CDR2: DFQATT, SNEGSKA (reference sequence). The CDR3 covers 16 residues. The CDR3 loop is CSARDADRGGRYEQYF. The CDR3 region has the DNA TGCAGTGCTAGAGATGCCGACCGGGGGGGCCGATACGAGCAGTACTTC.

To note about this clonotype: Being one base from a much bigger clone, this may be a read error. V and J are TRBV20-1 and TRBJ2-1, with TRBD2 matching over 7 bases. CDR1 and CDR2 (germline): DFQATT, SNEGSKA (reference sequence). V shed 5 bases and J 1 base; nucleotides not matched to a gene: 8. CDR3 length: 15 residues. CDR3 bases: TGCAGTGCTGGACGGCCTAGCGGTTCCTACAATGAGCAGTTCTTC. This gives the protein CSAGRPSGSYNEQFF.

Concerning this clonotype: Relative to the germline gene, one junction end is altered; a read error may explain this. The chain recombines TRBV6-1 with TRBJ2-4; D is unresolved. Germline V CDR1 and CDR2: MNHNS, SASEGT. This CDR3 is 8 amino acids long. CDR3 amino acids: CASSERHF. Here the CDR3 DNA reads TGTGCCAGCAGTGAAAGACACTTC.

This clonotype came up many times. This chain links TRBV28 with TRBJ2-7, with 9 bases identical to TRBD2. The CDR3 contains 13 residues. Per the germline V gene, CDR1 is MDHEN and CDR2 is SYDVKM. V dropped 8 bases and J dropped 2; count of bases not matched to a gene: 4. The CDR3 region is CASYSGGPYEQYF. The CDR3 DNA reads TGTGCCAGCTATAGCGGGGGTCCCTACGAGCAGTACTTC.

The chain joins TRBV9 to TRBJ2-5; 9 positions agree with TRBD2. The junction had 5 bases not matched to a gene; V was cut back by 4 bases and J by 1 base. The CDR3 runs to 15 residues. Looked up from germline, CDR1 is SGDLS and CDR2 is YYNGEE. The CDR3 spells CASSRSGGPQETQYF. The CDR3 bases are TGTGCCAGCAGCCGCAGCGGGGGGCCCCAAGAGACCCAGTACTTC.

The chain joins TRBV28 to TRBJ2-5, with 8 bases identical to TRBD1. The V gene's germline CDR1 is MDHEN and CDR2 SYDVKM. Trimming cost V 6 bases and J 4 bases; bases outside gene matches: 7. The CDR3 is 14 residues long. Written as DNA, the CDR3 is TGTGCCAGCAGGTTACTGACAGGGGCAGAGACCCAGTACTTC. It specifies CASRLLTGAETQYF.

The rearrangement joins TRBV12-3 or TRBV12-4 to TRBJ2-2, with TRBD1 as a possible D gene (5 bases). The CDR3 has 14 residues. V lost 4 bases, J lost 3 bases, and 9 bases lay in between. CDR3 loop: CASSSQEDTGELFF. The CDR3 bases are TGTGCCAGCAGTTCACAGGAAGACACCGGGGAGCTGTTTTTT.

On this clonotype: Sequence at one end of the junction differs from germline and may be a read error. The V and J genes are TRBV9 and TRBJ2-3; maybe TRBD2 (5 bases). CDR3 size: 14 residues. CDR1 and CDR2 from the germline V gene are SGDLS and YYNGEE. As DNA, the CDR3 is TGCGCCAGCAGCCAAGGTTGGGGAGTAGATACGCAGTATTTT. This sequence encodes CASSQGWGVDTQYF.

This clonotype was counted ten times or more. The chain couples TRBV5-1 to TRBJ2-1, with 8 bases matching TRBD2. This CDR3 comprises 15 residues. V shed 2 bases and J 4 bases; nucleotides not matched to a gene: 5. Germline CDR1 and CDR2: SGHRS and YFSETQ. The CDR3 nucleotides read TGCGCCAGCAGCTTCGGGGGGGGGTTGTACAATGAGCAGTTCTTC. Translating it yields CASSFGGGLYNEQFF. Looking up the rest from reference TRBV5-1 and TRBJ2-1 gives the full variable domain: KAGVTQTPRYLIKTRGQQVTLSCSPISGHRSVSWYQQTPGQGLQFLFEYFSETQRNKGNFPGRFSGRQFSNSRSEMNVSTLELGDSALYLCASSFGGGLYNEQFFGPGTRLTVL.

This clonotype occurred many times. The DNA for the CDR3 is TGTGCCAGCACGGTCACTGCCAATCAGCCCCAGCATTTT. Translated: CASTVTANQPQHF. J is TRBJ1-5 and V is TRBV6-6; D remains unclear. The germline gives CDR1 MNHNY, CDR2 SVGAGI (reference sequence). CDR3 length: 13 amino acids. Trimming took off 7 bases at V and 3 bases at J, with 10 bases between the two ends.

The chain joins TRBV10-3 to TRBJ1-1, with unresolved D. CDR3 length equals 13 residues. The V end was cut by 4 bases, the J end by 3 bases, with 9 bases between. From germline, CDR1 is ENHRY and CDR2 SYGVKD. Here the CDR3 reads CAISVEGDTEAFF. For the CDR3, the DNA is TGTGCCATCAGTGTGGAGGGAGACACTGAAGCTTTCTTT.

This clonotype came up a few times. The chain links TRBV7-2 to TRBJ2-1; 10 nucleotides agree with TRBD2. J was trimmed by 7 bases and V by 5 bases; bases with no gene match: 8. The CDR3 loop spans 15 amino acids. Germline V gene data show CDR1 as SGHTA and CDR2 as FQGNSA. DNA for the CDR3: TGTGCCAGCAGCCCTGAGCGGGGGGGCCGAAATGAGCAGTTCTTC. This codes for CASSPERGGRNEQFF.

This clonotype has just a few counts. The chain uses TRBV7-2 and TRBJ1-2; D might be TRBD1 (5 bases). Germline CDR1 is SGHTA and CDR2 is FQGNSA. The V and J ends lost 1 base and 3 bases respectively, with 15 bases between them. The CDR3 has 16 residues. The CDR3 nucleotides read TGTGCCAGCAGCTTAGTAGGACGCTTGGGGGACTATGGCTACACCTTC. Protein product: CASSLVGRLGDYGYTF.

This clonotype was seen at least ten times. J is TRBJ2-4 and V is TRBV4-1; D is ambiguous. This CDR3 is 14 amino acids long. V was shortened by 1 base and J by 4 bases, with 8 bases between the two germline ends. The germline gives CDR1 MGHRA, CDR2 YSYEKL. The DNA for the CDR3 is TGCGCCAGCAGCCAAGTCCGAGGTAAAAACATTCAGTACTTC. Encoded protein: CASSQVRGKNIQYF.

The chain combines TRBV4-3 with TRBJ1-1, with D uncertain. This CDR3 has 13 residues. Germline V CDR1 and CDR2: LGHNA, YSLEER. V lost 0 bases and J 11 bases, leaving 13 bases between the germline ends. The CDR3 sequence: CASSQDFAGGAFF. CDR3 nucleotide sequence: TGCGCCAGCAGCCAAGATTTCGCGGGTGGGGCTTTCTTT.

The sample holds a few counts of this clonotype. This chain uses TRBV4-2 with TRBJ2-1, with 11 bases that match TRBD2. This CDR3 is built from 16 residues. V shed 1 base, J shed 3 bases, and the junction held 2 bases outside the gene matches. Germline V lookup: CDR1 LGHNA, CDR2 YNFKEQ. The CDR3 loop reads CASSQVGLAGYNEQFF. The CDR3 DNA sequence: TGTGCCAGCAGCCAAGTCGGACTAGCGGGCTACAATGAGCAGTTCTTC.

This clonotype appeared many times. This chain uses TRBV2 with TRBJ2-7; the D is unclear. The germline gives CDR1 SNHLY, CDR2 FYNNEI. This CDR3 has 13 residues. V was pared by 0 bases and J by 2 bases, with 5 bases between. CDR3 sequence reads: CASSEAAAYEQYF. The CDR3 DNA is TGTGCCAGCAGTGAAGCAGCTGCCTACGAGCAGTACTTC.

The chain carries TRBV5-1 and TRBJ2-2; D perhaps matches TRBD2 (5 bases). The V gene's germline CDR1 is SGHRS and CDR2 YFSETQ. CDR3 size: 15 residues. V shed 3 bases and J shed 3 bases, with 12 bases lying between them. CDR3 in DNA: TGCGCCAGCAGCTGGACGGCCGGGGACACCGGGGAGCTGTTTTTT. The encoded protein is CASSWTAGDTGELFF.

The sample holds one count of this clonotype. Here the CDR3 DNA reads TGTGCCATCTCACTGGGACAGGACATATCTGGGGCCAACGTCCTGACTTTC. It encodes CAISLGQDISGANVLTF. The V and J genes are TRBV28 and TRBJ2-6; 8 bases are shared with TRBD1. The germline gives CDR1 MDHEN, CDR2 SYDVKM. The CDR3 is 17 residues long. V shed 10 bases and J 1 base; nucleotides not matched to a gene: 12.

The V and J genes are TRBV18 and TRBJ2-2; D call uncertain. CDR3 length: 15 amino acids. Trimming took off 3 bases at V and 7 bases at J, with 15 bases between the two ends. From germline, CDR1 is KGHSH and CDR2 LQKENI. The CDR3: CASSPKVLHGGELFF. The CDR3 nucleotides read TGTGCCAGCTCACCCAAGGTTCTACACGGCGGGGAGCTGTTTTTT.

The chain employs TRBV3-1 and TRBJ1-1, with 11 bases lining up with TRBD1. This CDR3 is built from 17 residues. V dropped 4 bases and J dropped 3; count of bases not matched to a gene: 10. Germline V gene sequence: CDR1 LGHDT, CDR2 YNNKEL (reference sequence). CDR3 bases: TGTGCCAGCAGCCGCGGGACAGGGGGGTTTTCGGACACTGAAGCTTTCTTT. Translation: CASSRGTGGFSDTEAFF.

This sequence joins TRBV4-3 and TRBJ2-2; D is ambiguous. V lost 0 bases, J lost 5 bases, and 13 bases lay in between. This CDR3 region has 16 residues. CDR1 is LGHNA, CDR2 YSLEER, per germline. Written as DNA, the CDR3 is TGCGCCAGCAGCCAAGACGGAGTGGCAGATACCGGGGAGCTGTTTTTT. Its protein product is CASSQDGVADTGELFF.

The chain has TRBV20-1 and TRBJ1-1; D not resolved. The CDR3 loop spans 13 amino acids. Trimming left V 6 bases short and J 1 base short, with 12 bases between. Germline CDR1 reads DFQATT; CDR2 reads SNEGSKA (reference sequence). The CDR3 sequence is CSAALSANTEAFF. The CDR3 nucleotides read TGCAGTGCCGCTCTGTCAGCGAACACTGAAGCTTTCTTT.

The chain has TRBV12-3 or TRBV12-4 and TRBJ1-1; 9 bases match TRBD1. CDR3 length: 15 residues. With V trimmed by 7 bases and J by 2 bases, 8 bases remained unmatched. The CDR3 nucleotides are TGTGCCAGCAACCTGTGGGGACAGGGAAACACTGAAGCTTTCTTT. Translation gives CASNLWGQGNTEAFF.

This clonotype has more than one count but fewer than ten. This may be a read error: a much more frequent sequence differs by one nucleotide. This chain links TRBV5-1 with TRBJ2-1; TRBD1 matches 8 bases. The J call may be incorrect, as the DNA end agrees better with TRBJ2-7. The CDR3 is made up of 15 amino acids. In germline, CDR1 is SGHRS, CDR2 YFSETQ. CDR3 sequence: CASSLRSGGGNEQYF. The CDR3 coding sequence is TGCGCCAGCAGCTTGAGGTCAGGGGGCGGCAATGAGCAGTACTTC.

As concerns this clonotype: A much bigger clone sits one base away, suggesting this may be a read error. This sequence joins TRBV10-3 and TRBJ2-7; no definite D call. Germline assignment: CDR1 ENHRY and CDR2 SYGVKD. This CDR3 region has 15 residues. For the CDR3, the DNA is TGTGCCATCAGTAAGTCCCGAACAGCAAGGGACGAGCAGTACTTC. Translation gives CAISKSRTARDEQYF.

The CDR3 sequence is CASSLAPGLAGTTDTQYF. The DNA for the CDR3 is TGTGCCAGCAGCTTAGCGCCGGGACTAGCGGGGACTACAGATACGCAGTATTTT. This chain links TRBV7-2 with TRBJ2-3; 13 bases agree with TRBD2. Trimming removed 0 bases from V and 3 bases from J; junction bases left unmatched: 6. The germline CDR1 and CDR2 sequences are SGHTA and FQGNSA. CDR3 length equals 18 residues.

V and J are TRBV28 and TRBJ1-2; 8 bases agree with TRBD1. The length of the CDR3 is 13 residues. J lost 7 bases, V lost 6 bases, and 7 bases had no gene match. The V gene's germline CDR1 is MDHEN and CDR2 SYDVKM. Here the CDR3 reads CASRSGTGAGYTF. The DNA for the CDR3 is TGTGCCAGCAGATCCGGGACAGGAGCTGGCTACACCTTC.

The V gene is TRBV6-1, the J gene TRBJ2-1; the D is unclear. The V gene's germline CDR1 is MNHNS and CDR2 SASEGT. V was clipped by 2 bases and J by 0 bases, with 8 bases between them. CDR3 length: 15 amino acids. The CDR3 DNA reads TGTGCCAGCAGTGAACAGGCGAGCTCCTACAATGAGCAGTTCTTC. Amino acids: CASSEQASSYNEQFF.